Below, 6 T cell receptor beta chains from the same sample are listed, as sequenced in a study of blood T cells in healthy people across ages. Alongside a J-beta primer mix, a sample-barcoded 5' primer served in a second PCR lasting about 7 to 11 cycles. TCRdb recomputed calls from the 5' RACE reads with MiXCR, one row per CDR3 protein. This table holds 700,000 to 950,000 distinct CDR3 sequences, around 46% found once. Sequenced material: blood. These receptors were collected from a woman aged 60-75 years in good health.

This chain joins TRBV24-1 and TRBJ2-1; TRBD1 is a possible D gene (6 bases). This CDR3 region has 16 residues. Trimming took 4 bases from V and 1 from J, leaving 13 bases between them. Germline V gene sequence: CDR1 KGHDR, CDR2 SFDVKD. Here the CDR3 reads CATSDPGTNSYNEQFF. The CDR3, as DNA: TGTGCCACCAGTGACCCCGGGACAAATTCCTACAATGAGCAGTTCTTC.

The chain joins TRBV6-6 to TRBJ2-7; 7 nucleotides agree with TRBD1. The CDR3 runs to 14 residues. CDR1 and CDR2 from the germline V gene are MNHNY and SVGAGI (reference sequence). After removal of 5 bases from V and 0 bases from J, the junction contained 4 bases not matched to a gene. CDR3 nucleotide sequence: TGTGCCAGCAGTCGGGACAGTAACTCCTACGAGCAGTACTTC. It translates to CASSRDSNSYEQYF.

This CDR3 reads CASTISGVAGVYEQYF. For the CDR3, the DNA is TGTGCCAGCACCATTTCGGGAGTAGCGGGGGTTTACGAGCAGTACTTC. The chain combines TRBV7-2 with TRBJ2-7; 9 bases align to TRBD2. This CDR3 comprises 16 residues. With V trimmed by 7 bases and J by 4 bases, 14 bases remained unmatched. CDR1 and CDR2 (germline): SGHTA, FQGNSA.

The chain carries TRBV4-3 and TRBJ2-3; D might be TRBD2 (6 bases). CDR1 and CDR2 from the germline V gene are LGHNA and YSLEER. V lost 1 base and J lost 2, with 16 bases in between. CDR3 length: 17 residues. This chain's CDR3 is CASSQASGVRVTDTQYF. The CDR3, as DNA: TGCGCCAGCAGCCAAGCTTCGGGGGTAAGAGTCACAGATACGCAGTATTTT.

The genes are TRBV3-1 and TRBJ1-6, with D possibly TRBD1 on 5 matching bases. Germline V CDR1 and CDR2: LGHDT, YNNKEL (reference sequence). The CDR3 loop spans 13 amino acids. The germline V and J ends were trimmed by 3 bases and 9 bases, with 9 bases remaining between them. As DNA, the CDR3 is TGTGCCAGCAGCCAGGGGGTAGCTTCACCCCTCCACTTT. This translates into CASSQGVASPLHF.

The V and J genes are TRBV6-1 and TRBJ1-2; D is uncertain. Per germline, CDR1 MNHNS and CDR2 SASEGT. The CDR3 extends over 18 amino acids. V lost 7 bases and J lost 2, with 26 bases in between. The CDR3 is CASKRESYFGESNYGYTF. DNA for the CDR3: TGTGCCAGCAAGAGGGAGTCGTATTTTGGCGAAAGCAACTATGGCTACACCTTC.